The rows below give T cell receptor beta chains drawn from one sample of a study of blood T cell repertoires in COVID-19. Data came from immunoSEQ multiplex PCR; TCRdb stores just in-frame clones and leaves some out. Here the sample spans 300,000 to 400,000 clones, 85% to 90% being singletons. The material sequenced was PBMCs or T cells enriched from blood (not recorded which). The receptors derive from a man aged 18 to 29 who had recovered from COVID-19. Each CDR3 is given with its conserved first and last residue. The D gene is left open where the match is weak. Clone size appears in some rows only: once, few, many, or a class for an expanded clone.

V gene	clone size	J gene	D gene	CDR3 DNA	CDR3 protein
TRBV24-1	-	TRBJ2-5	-	TGTGCCACCAGTGATTCGGAGCGGCTACAAGAGACCCAGTACTTC	CATSDSERLQETQYF
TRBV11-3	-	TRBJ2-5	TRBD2	TGTGCCAGCAGCTTAGGAGCGGGAATTGGAGAGACCCAGTACTTC	CASSLGAGIGETQYF
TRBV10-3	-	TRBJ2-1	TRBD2	TGTGCCATCAGTGAGGGGCGGGAGGTTCCGCTCAATGAGCAGTTCTTC	CAISEGREVPLNEQFF
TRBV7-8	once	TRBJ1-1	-	TGTGCCAGCAGCCCTGGCCCAGAAGCTTTCTTT	CASSPGPEAFF
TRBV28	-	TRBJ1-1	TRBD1	TGTGCCAGCAGTGGACCGGGACAGGGTTGGGGGACTGAAGCTTTCTTT	CASSGPGQGWGTEAFF
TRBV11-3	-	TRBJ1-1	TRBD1	TGTGCCAGCAGCACGGGACAGACTGAAGCTTTCTTT	CASSTGQTEAFF
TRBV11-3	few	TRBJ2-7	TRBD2	TGTGCCAGCAGCTTCTCTAGCGGGATAGCCTACGAGCAGTACTTC	CASSFSSGIAYEQYF
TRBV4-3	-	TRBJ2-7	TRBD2	TGCGCCAGCAGCCAAGGACTAGCGGGAGGTATTGGGTACGAGCAGTACTTC	CASSQGLAGGIGYEQYF
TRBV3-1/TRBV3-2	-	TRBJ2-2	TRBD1	TGTGCCAGCAGCCAAGTGCCCGGACAGGGTCCGACCGGGGAGCTGTTTTTT	CASSQVPGQGPTGELFF
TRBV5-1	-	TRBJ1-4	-	TGCGCCAGCAGCTTGGAGAGGTGGGGGGACGAAAAACTGTTTTTT	CASSLERWGDEKLFF
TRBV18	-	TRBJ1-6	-	TGTGCCAGCTCACCAATACCAAGGGCAGGGATAGGTTCACCCCTCCACTTT	CASSPIPRAGIGSPLHF
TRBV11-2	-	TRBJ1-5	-	TGTGCCAGCAGCAAGGGAGGCCCCAATCAGCCCCAGCATTTT	CASSKGGPNQPQHF
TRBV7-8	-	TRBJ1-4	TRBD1	TGTGCCAGCAGCCCCTTGACAGGGGTGGGTGAAAAACTGTTTTTT	CASSPLTGVGEKLFF
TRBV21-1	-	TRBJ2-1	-	TGTGCCAGCAGCAAAGTGGACAGGCTGACCTACAATGAGCAGTTCTTC	CASSKVDRLTYNEQFF
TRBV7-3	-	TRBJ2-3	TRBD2	TGTGCCAGCAGCTTCACTAGCGGGGGGGCCCGTGATACGCAGTATTTT	CASSFTSGGARDTQYF
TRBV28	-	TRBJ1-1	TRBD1	TGTGCCAGCAGAGCGGGACAGGCAAACACTGAAGCTTTCTTT	CASRAGQANTEAFF
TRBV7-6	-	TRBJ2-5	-	TGTGCCAGCAGCTTAGCTCAAGGGGGGGGCCAAGAGACCCAGTACTTC	CASSLAQGGGQETQYF
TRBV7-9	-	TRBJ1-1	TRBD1	TGTGCCGGAGGGGGCAACACTGAAGCTTTCTTT	CAGGGNTEAFF
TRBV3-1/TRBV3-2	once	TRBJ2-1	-	TGTGCCAGCAGTCGGGCGGGGGCCCAAACCTACAATGAGCAGTTCTTC	CASSRAGAQTYNEQFF
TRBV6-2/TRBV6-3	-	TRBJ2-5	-	TGTGCCAGCAGTTACCTTCGGACCGGGAAAGAGACCCAGTACTTC	CASSYLRTGKETQYF
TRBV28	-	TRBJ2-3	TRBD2	TGTGCCAGCAGCGGACTAGCGGCTTACACAGATACGCAGTATTTT	CASSGLAAYTDTQYF
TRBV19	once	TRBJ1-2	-	TGTGCCAGTAGTATCTCGGGGAAGGCTAACTATGGCTACACCTTC	CASSISGKANYGYTF
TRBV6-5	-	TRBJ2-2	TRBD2	TGTGCCAGCAGACTAGCGGACAACACCGGGGAGCTGTTTTTT	CASRLADNTGELFF
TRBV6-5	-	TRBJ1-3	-	TGTGCCAGCAGGACAGACAACTCTGGAAACACCATATATTTT	CASRTDNSGNTIYF
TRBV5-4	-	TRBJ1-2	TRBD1	TGTGCCAGCAGCACCCCGGGACAGGGGGCCTATGGCTACACCTTC	CASSTPGQGAYGYTF
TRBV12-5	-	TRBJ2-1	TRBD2	TGTGCTAGTGGTTTGAAAGGACTAGCGGGAGTTGAGCAGTTCTTC	CASGLKGLAGVEQFF
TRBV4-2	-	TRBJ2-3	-	TGTGCCAGCAGCCAAACGGACAGTAGCACAGATACGCAGTATTTT	CASSQTDSSTDTQYF
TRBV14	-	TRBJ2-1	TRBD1	TGTGCCAGCAGCCAATACAGGGGGACCACCTACAATGAGCAGTTCTTC	CASSQYRGTTYNEQFF
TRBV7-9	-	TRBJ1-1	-	TGTGCCAGCGGTGGGCAGGTGACAGCGAACACTGAAGCTTTCTTT	CASGGQVTANTEAFF
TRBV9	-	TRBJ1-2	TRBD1	TGTGCCAGCAGCCTCCGGACAGGGACTAACTATGGCTACACCTTC	CASSLRTGTNYGYTF
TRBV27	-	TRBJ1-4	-	TGTGCCAGCAGTCTCCCCGGGAGGGAACTGTTTTTT	CASSLPGRELFF
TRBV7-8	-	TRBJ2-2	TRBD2	TGTGCCAGCAGCTTAGGTCACCAGACTAGCGGGAACACCGGGGAGCTGTTTTTT	CASSLGHQTSGNTGELFF
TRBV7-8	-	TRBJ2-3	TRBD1	TGTGCCAGCAGCCCCCGGACAGGGGGTTTCACAGATACGCAGTATTTT	CASSPRTGGFTDTQYF
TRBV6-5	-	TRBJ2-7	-	TGTGCCAGCAGTTCGGGACTTTCTCGGGACTTCGAGCAGTACTTC	CASSSGLSRDFEQYF
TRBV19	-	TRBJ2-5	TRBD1	TGTGCCAGTAGTTTCACAGGGGGGAGCCAAGGGACCCAGTACTTC	CASSFTGGSQGTQYF